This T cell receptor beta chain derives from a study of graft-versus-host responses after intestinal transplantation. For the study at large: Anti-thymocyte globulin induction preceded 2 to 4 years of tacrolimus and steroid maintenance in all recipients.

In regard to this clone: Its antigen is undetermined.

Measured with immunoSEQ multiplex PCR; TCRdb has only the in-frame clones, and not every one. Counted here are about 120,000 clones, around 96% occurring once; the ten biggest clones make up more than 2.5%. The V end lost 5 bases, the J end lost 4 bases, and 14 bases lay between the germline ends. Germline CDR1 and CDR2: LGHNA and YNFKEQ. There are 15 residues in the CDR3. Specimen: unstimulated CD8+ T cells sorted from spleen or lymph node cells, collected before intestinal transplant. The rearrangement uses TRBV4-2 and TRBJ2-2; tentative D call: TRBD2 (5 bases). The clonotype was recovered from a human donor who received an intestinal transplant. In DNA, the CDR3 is TGTGCCAGCAGCTCCCCTCGAGGAGGCACCGGGGAGCTGTTTTTT. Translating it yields CASSSPRGGTGELFF.